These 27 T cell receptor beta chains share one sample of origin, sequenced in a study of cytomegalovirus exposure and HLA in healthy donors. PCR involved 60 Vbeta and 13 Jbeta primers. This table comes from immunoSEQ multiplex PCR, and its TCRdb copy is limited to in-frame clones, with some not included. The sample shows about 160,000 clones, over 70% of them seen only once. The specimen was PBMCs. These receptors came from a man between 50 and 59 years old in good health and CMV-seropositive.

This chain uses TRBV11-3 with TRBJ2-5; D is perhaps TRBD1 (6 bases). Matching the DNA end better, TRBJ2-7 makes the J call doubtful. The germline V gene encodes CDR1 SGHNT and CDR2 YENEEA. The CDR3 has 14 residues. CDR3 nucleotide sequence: TGTGCCAGCAGCCCTCACGGACAGACCTACGAGCAGTACTTC. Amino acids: CASSPHGQTYEQYF.

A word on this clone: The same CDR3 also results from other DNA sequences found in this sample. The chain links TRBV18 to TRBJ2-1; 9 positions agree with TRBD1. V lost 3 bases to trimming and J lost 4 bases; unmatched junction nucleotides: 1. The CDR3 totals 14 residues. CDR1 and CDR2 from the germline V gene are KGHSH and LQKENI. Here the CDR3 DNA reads TGTGCCAGCTCACCCGGGACAGGGTACAATGAGCAGTTCTTC. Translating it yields CASSPGTGYNEQFF. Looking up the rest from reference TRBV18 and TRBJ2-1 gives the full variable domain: NAGVMQNPRHLVRRRGQEARLRCSPMKGHSHVYWYRQLPEEGLKFMVYLQKENIIDESGMPKERFSAEFPKEGPSILRIQQVVRGDSAAYFCASSPGTGYNEQFFGPGTRLTVL.

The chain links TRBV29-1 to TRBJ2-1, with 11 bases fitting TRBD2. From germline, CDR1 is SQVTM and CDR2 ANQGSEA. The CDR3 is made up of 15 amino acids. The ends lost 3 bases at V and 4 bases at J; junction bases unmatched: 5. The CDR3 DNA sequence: TGCAGCGTTGACCCGGGACTAGCGGATTACAATGAGCAGTTCTTC. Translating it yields CSVDPGLADYNEQFF.

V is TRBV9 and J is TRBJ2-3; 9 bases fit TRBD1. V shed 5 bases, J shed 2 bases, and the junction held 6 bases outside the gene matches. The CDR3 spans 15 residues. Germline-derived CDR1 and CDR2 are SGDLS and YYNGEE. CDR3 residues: CASSGQGSLTDTQYF. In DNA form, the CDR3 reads TGTGCCAGCAGTGGACAGGGGTCCCTCACAGATACGCAGTATTTT. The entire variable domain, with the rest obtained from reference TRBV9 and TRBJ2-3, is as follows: DSGVTQTPKHLITATGQRVTLRCSPRSGDLSVYWYQQSLDQGLQFLIQYYNGEERAKGNILERFSAQQFPDLHSELNLSSLELGDSALYFCASSGQGSLTDTQYFGPGTRLTVL.

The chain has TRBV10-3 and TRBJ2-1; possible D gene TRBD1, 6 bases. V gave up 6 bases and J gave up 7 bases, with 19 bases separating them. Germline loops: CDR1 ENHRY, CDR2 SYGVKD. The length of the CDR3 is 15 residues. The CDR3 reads CAIRDSAGVRNEQFF. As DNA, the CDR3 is TGTGCCATCAGAGACTCGGCAGGGGTGAGGAATGAGCAGTTCTTC.

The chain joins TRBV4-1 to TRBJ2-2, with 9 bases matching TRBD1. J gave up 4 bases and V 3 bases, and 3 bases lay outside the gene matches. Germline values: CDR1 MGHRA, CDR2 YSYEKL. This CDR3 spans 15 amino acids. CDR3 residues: CASSHRDRATGELFF. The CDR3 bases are TGCGCCAGCAGCCACCGGGACAGGGCCACCGGGGAGCTGTTTTTT.

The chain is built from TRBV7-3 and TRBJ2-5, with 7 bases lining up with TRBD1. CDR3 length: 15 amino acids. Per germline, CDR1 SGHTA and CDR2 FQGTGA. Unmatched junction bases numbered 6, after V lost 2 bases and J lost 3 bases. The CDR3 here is CASSLGTALKETQYF. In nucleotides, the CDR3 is TGTGCCAGCAGCTTAGGGACAGCACTTAAAGAGACCCAGTACTTC.

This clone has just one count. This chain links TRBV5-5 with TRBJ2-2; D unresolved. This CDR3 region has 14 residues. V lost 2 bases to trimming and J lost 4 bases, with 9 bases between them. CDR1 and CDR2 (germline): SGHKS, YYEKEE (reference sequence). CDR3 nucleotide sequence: TGTGCCAGCAGCTTCCCGCGGTCCACCGGGGAGCTGTTTTTT. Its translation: CASSFPRSTGELFF.

The CDR3 DNA sequence: TGTGCCAGTAGTTCTCACCTTACTAGCGGGGCTAAGATCGGGGTAACAGATACGCAGTATTTT. The encoded protein is CASSSHLTSGAKIGVTDTQYF. The genes are TRBV19 and TRBJ2-3, with TRBD2 matching over 10 bases. CDR1 is LNHDA, CDR2 SQIVND, per germline (reference sequence). V dropped 5 bases and J dropped 3; count of bases not matched to a gene: 23. There are 21 residues in the CDR3. The whole variable domain, remainder taken from reference TRBV19 and TRBJ2-3, is DGGITQSPKYLFRKEGQNVTLSCEQNLNHDAMYWYRQDPGQGLRLIYYSQIVNDFQKGDIAEGYSVSREKKESFPLTVTSAQKNPTAFYLCASSSHLTSGAKIGVTDTQYFGPGTRLTVL.

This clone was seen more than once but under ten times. The DNA for the CDR3 is TGTGCCAGCAGAAGGGACAGGCTGGCTAACTATGGCTACACCTTC. As protein: CASRRDRLANYGYTF. The chain employs TRBV6-5 and TRBJ1-2, with TRBD1 matching 8 bases. Losses at the gene ends were 6 bases for V and 0 bases for J; bases not matched to a gene: 6. This CDR3 contains 15 residues. Germline V gene data show CDR1 as MNHEY and CDR2 as SVGAGI.

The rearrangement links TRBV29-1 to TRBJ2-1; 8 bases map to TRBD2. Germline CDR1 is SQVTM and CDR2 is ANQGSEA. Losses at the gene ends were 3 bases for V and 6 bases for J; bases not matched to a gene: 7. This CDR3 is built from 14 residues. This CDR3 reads CSVDWAGGGNEQFF. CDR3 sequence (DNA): TGCAGCGTTGATTGGGCGGGAGGCGGCAATGAGCAGTTCTTC.

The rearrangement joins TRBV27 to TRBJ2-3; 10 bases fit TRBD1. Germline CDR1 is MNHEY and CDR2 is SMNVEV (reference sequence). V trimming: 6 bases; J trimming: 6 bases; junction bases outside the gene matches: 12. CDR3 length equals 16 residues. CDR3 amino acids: CASSRGQGSPYDTQYF. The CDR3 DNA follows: TGTGCCAGCAGCCGGGGACAGGGGAGCCCTTACGATACGCAGTATTTT.

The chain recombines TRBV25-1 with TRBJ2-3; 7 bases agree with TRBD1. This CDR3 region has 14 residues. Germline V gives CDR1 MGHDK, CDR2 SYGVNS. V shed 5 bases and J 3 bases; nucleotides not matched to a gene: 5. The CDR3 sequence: CASSQTGRTDTQYF. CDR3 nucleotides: TGTGCCAGCAGTCAGACAGGGCGAACAGATACGCAGTATTTT.

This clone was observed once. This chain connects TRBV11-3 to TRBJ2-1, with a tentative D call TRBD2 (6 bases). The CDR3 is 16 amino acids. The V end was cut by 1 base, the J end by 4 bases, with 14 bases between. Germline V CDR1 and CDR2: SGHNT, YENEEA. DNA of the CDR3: TGTGCCAGCAGCTTAGTTCCGGGAGCCTATTACAATGAGCAGTTCTTC. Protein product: CASSLVPGAYYNEQFF.

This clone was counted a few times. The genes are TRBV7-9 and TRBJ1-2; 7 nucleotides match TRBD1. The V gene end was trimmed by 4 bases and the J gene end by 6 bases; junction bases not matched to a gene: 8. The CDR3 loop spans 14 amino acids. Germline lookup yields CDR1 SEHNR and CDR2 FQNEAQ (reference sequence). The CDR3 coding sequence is TGTGCCAGCAGCTGGGACAGCCCTTTGGATGGCTACACCTTC. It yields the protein CASSWDSPLDGYTF.

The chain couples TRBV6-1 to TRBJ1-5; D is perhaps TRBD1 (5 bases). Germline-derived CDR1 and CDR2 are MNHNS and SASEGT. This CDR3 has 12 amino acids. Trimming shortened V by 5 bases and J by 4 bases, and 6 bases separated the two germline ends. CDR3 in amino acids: CASSTGNQPQHF. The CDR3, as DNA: TGTGCCAGCAGTACAGGAAATCAGCCCCAGCATTTT.

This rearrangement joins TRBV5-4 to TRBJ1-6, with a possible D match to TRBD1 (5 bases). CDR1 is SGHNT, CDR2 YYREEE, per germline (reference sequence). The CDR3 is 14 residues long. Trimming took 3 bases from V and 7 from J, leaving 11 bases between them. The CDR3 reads CASSSTGGNSPLHF. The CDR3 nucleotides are TGTGCCAGCAGCTCGACGGGGGGAAATTCACCCCTCCACTTT.

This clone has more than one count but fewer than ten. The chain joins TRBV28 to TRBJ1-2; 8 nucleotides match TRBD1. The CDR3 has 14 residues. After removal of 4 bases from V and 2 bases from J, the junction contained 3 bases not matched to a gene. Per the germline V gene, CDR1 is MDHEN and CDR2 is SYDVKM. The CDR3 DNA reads TGTGCCAGCAGTTCACAGGGGGTAAACTATGGCTACACCTTC. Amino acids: CASSSQGVNYGYTF.

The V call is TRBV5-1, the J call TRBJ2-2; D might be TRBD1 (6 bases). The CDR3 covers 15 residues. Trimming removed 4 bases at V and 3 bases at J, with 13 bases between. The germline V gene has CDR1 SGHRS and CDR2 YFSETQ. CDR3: CASSPRTEYTGELFF. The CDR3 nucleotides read TGCGCCAGCAGCCCCCGGACAGAGTACACCGGGGAGCTGTTTTTT.

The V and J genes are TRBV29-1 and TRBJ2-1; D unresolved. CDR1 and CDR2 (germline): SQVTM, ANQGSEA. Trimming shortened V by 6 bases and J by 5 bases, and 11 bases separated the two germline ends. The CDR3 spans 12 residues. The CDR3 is CSVSHMNNEQFF. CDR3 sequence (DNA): TGCAGCGTCTCCCACATGAACAATGAGCAGTTCTTC.

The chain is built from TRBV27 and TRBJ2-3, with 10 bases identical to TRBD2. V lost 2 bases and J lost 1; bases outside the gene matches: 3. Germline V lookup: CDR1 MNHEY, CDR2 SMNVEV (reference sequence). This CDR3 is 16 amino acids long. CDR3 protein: CASSLGTSVGTDTQYF. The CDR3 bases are TGTGCCAGCAGTTTAGGGACTAGCGTGGGCACAGATACGCAGTATTTT.

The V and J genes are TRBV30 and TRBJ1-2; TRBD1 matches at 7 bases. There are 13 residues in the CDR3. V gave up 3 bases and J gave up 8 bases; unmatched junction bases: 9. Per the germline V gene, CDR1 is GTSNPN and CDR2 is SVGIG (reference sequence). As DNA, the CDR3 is TGTGCCTGGAGCCTTAACAGGGGACAAGGCTACACCTTC. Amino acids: CAWSLNRGQGYTF.

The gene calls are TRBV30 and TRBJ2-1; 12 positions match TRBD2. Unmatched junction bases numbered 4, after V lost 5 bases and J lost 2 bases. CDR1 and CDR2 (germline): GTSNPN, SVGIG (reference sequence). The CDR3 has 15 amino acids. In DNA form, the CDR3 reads TGTGCCTGGCGCCTAGCGGGAGGGCCCTACAATGAGCAGTTCTTC. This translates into CAWRLAGGPYNEQFF. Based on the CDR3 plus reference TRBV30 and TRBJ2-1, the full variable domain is SQTIHQWPATLVQPVGSPLSLECTVEGTSNPNLYWYRQAAGRGLQLLFYSVGIGQISSEVPQNLSASRPQDRQFILSSKKLLLSDSGFYLCAWRLAGGPYNEQFFGPGTRLTVL.

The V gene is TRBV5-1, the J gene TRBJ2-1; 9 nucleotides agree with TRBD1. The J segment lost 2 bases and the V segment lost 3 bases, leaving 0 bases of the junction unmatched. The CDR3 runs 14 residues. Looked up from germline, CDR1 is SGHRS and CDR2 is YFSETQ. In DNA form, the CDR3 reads TGCGCCAGCAGCTGGGACAGGGCCTACAATGAGCAGTTCTTC. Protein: CASSWDRAYNEQFF.

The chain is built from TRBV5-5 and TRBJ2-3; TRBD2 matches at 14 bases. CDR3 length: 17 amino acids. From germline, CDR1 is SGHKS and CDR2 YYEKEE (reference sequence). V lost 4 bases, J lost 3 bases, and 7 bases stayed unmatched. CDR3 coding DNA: TGTGCCAGCAGCATCGGGACTAGCGGGAGTTGGACAGATACGCAGTATTTT. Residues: CASSIGTSGSWTDTQYF.

In DNA form, the CDR3 reads TGCGCCAGCAGCTTGCCGGGGAGGGATAACTATGGCTACACCTTC. As protein: CASSLPGRDNYGYTF. The chain recombines TRBV5-1 with TRBJ1-2; unclear D gene. Germline V gene data show CDR1 as SGHRS and CDR2 as YFSETQ. Trimming pared 1 base from V and 1 base from J, leaving 11 bases between. The CDR3 covers 15 residues.

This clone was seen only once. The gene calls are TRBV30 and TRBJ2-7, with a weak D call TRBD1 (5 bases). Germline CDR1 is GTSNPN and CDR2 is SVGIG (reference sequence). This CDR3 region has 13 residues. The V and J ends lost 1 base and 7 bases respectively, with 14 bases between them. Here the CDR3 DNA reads TGTGCCTGGAGTGAAGGGGCGCTGAAGGAGCAGTACTTC. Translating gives CAWSEGALKEQYF. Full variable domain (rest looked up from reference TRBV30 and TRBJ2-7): SQTIHQWPATLVQPVGSPLSLECTVEGTSNPNLYWYRQAAGRGLQLLFYSVGIGQISSEVPQNLSASRPQDRQFILSSKKLLLSDSGFYLCAWSEGALKEQYFGPGTRLTVT.